The rows below give T cell receptor beta chains drawn from one sample of a study of PD-1 blockade in mismatch repair-deficient tumors. Profiled with immunoSEQ multiplex PCR; TCRdb holds only in-frame clones, not every one. Of about 60,000 clones in the sample, roughly 88% were seen once. The sample in question was peripheral blood, obtained 52 weeks after starting pembrolizumab. All receptors come from an adult with mismatch repair-deficient cancer. CDR3s include the opening cysteine and the closing phenylalanine or tryptophan. D genes are given only for firm matches. A clone size is listed for some rows: how often the clone was seen (once, few, many), or a class if it is expanded.

v_gene: TRBV6-6
j_gene: TRBJ2-4
d_gene: TRBD2
len: 14
abundance: .
CDR3aa: CASSPLAGKNIQYF
CDR3nt: TGTGCCAGCAGTCCACTAGCGGGAAAAAACATTCAGTACTTC

v_gene: TRBV27
j_gene: TRBJ2-7
d_gene: .
len: 13
abundance: .
CDR3aa: CASSAGESYEQYF
CDR3nt: TGTGCCAGCAGTGCCGGTGAGTCCTACGAGCAGTACTTC

v_gene: TRBV30
j_gene: TRBJ1-5
d_gene: .
len: 15
abundance: few
CDR3aa: CAWSSGQGNNQPQHF
CDR3nt: TGTGCCTGGAGTTCAGGGCAGGGGAACAATCAGCCCCAGCATTTT

v_gene: TRBV2
j_gene: TRBJ2-1
d_gene: .
len: 10
abundance: .
CDR3aa: CAAGSNEQFF
CDR3nt: TGTGCAGCGGGCTCCAATGAGCAGTTCTTC

v_gene: TRBV11-1
j_gene: TRBJ2-2
d_gene: .
len: 15
abundance: .
CDR3aa: CASSRIRSRPGELFF
CDR3nt: TGTGCCAGCAGTAGAATCCGATCTAGGCCCGGGGAGCTGTTTTTT

v_gene: TRBV5-1
j_gene: TRBJ2-3
d_gene: .
len: 15
abundance: .
CDR3aa: CASTIGQASTDTQYF
CDR3nt: TGCGCCAGCACCATCGGACAAGCTAGCACAGATACGCAGTATTTT

v_gene: TRBV5-1
j_gene: TRBJ2-7
d_gene: .
len: 15
abundance: .
CDR3aa: CASSWRYSEGYEQYF
CDR3nt: TGCGCCAGCAGCTGGCGGTATAGCGAGGGCTACGAGCAGTACTTC

v_gene: TRBV5-1
j_gene: TRBJ1-1
d_gene: TRBD1
len: 17
abundance: .
CDR3aa: CASSLATRGIGDTEAFF
CDR3nt: TGCGCCAGCAGCTTGGCCACCAGGGGGATTGGGGACACTGAAGCTTTCTTT

v_gene: TRBV5-1
j_gene: TRBJ2-7
d_gene: TRBD1
len: 15
abundance: .
CDR3aa: CASSPGQGLRPEQYF
CDR3nt: TGCGCCAGCAGTCCCGGACAGGGTTTAAGGCCCGAGCAGTACTTC

v_gene: TRBV10-2
j_gene: TRBJ2-3
d_gene: .
len: 19
abundance: .
CDR3aa: CASSELLPRALSSTDTQYF
CDR3nt: TGCGCCAGCAGTGAGTTACTACCCCGGGCTCTCTCTAGCACAGATACGCAGTATTTT

v_gene: TRBV6-5
j_gene: TRBJ2-7
d_gene: TRBD1
len: 16
abundance: .
CDR3aa: CASSYSTLGQGHEQYF
CDR3nt: TGTGCCAGCAGTTACTCGACTCTGGGACAGGGCCACGAGCAGTACTTC

v_gene: TRBV5-1
j_gene: TRBJ1-1
d_gene: .
len: 14
abundance: .
CDR3aa: CASSLWTGNTEAFF
CDR3nt: TGCGCCAGCAGCTTATGGACGGGGAACACTGAAGCTTTCTTT

v_gene: TRBV6-1
j_gene: TRBJ2-7
d_gene: TRBD1
len: 14
abundance: .
CDR3aa: CAGQRDRGDYEQYF
CDR3nt: TGTGCCGGTCAAAGGGACAGGGGGGACTACGAGCAGTACTTC

v_gene: TRBV10-1
j_gene: TRBJ2-7
d_gene: .
len: 15
abundance: .
CDR3aa: CASSRGLSSSYEQYF
CDR3nt: TGCGCCAGCAGTCGAGGGTTGTCGAGCTCCTACGAGCAGTACTTC

v_gene: TRBV9
j_gene: TRBJ1-1
d_gene: .
len: 16
abundance: .
CDR3aa: CASSRGGPSWGTEAFF
CDR3nt: TGTGCCAGCAGTAGGGGTGGGCCGTCATGGGGCACTGAAGCTTTCTTT

v_gene: TRBV13
j_gene: TRBJ2-7
d_gene: .
len: 15
abundance: .
CDR3aa: CASSLEGEGLYEQYF
CDR3nt: TGTGCCAGCAGCTTAGAGGGGGAGGGCCTATACGAGCAGTACTTC

v_gene: TRBV7-9
j_gene: TRBJ1-2
d_gene: .
len: 15
abundance: .
CDR3aa: CASSSTGLRGYGYTF
CDR3nt: TGTGCCAGCAGCTCCACGGGCCTCAGGGGCTATGGCTACACCTTC

v_gene: TRBV10-3
j_gene: TRBJ1-2
d_gene: .
len: 14
abundance: .
CDR3aa: CAISESGANYGYTF
CDR3nt: TGTGCCATCAGTGAGTCGGGGGCCAACTATGGCTACACCTTC

v_gene: TRBV4-2
j_gene: TRBJ2-3
d_gene: .
len: 15
abundance: .
CDR3aa: CASNLTTAPPDTQYF
CDR3nt: TGTGCCAGCAACCTAACTACCGCGCCGCCAGATACGCAGTATTTT

v_gene: TRBV28
j_gene: TRBJ2-2
d_gene: .
len: 15
abundance: once
CDR3aa: CASSFIRANTGELFF
CDR3nt: TGTGCCAGCAGTTTCATTCGCGCTAACACCGGGGAGCTGTTTTTT

v_gene: TRBV28
j_gene: TRBJ2-2
d_gene: .
len: 14
abundance: .
CDR3aa: CASLLGGETGELFF
CDR3nt: TGTGCCAGCCTCCTGGGGGGTGAAACCGGGGAGCTGTTTTTT

v_gene: TRBV7-9
j_gene: TRBJ1-1
d_gene: .
len: 12
abundance: .
CDR3aa: CASSLFRAEAFF
CDR3nt: TGTGCCAGCAGCTTATTTCGGGCCGAAGCTTTCTTT

v_gene: TRBV9
j_gene: TRBJ2-7
d_gene: TRBD1
len: 13
abundance: few
CDR3aa: CASSSGTGGEQYF
CDR3nt: TGTGCCAGCAGCTCCGGGACAGGGGGCGAGCAGTACTTC

v_gene: TRBV4-3
j_gene: TRBJ2-7
d_gene: TRBD2
len: 17
abundance: once
CDR3aa: CASSRILLTSGSNEQYF
CDR3nt: TGCGCCAGCAGCCGCATATTATTGACTAGCGGGAGTAACGAGCAGTACTTC

v_gene: TRBV5-1
j_gene: TRBJ2-7
d_gene: .
len: 15
abundance: .
CDR3aa: CASSQGGVRAKEQYF
CDR3nt: TGCGCCAGCAGCCAGGGCGGCGTCAGGGCGAAAGAGCAGTACTTC

v_gene: TRBV7-2
j_gene: TRBJ2-4
d_gene: TRBD1
len: 16
abundance: .
CDR3aa: CASSYRGHLAKNIQYF
CDR3nt: TGTGCCAGCAGCTACAGGGGCCACCTAGCCAAAAACATTCAGTACTTC

v_gene: TRBV7-9
j_gene: TRBJ2-4
d_gene: .
len: 14
abundance: .
CDR3aa: CASSRSRSKNIQYF
CDR3nt: TGTGCCAGCAGCAGGTCCAGGTCCAAAAACATTCAGTACTTC

v_gene: TRBV7-7
j_gene: TRBJ2-5
d_gene: .
len: 15
abundance: .
CDR3aa: CASSLQGWGEETQYF
CDR3nt: TGTGCTAGCAGCTTACAGGGATGGGGAGAAGAGACCCAGTACTTC

v_gene: TRBV10-2
j_gene: TRBJ2-1
d_gene: .
len: 12
abundance: .
CDR3aa: CASSESDYEQFF
CDR3nt: TGCGCCAGCAGTGAGTCAGATTACGAGCAGTTCTTC

v_gene: TRBV19
j_gene: TRBJ2-2
d_gene: .
len: 14
abundance: .
CDR3aa: CASSPGAFTGELFF
CDR3nt: TGTGCCAGTAGTCCAGGGGCTTTCACCGGGGAGCTGTTTTTT

v_gene: TRBV4-1
j_gene: TRBJ2-3
d_gene: TRBD2
len: 15
abundance: .
CDR3aa: CASSRLAGTTDTQYF
CDR3nt: TGCGCCAGCAGCCGACTAGCTGGAACCACAGATACGCAGTATTTT

v_gene: TRBV7-9
j_gene: TRBJ2-1
d_gene: .
len: 15
abundance: .
CDR3aa: CASSIPSAQGDEQFF
CDR3nt: TGTGCCAGCAGCATCCCTAGCGCCCAGGGGGATGAGCAGTTCTTC

v_gene: TRBV19
j_gene: TRBJ1-5
d_gene: .
len: 15
abundance: .
CDR3aa: CASKGSKGANQPQHF
CDR3nt: TGTGCCAGCAAGGGGAGCAAGGGAGCCAATCAGCCCCAGCATTTT

v_gene: TRBV28
j_gene: TRBJ2-6
d_gene: TRBD2
len: 18
abundance: .
CDR3aa: CASSPRLAGDSGANVLTF
CDR3nt: TGTGCCAGCAGTCCAAGACTAGCGGGCGATTCTGGGGCCAACGTCCTGACTTTC

v_gene: TRBV18
j_gene: TRBJ1-1
d_gene: .
len: 12
abundance: few
CDR3aa: CASSTVTTEAFF
CDR3nt: TGTGCCAGCTCAACAGTCACGACTGAAGCTTTCTTT

v_gene: TRBV7-9
j_gene: TRBJ2-7
d_gene: .
len: 12
abundance: .
CDR3aa: CASSSDFYEQYF
CDR3nt: TGTGCCAGCAGCTCGGACTTTTACGAGCAGTACTTC

v_gene: TRBV5-1
j_gene: TRBJ1-2
d_gene: TRBD1
len: 14
abundance: once
CDR3aa: CASSPGQGAHGYTF
CDR3nt: TGCGCCAGCAGTCCGGGACAGGGGGCTCATGGCTACACCTTC

v_gene: TRBV29-1
j_gene: TRBJ2-1
d_gene: TRBD2
len: 14
abundance: .
CDR3aa: CSALLGRPYNEQFF
CDR3nt: TGCAGCGCCCTCCTCGGGAGGCCCTACAATGAGCAGTTCTTC

v_gene: TRBV29-1
j_gene: TRBJ1-1
d_gene: .
len: 10
abundance: .
CDR3aa: CSVPDSEAFF
CDR3nt: TGCAGCGTCCCGGACAGTGAAGCTTTCTTT

v_gene: TRBV7-9
j_gene: TRBJ2-7
d_gene: TRBD1
len: 13
abundance: .
CDR3aa: CASSWTGGYEQYF
CDR3nt: TGTGCCAGCAGCTGGACAGGGGGCTACGAGCAGTACTTC

v_gene: TRBV9
j_gene: TRBJ2-2
d_gene: TRBD2
len: 18
abundance: .
CDR3aa: CASSVEGWTSGRNGELFF
CDR3nt: TGTGCCAGCAGCGTAGAGGGTTGGACTAGCGGGAGGAACGGGGAGCTGTTTTTT

v_gene: TRBV6-6
j_gene: TRBJ1-4
d_gene: .
len: 15
abundance: .
CDR3aa: CASSWIGGANEKLFF
CDR3nt: TGTGCCAGCAGTTGGATCGGTGGAGCTAATGAAAAACTGTTTTTT

v_gene: TRBV11-2
j_gene: TRBJ2-5
d_gene: TRBD2
len: 16
abundance: .
CDR3aa: CASSLDTGEGRETQYF
CDR3nt: TGTGCCAGCAGCTTAGATACGGGGGAGGGCCGAGAGACCCAGTACTTC

v_gene: TRBV6-5
j_gene: TRBJ2-7
d_gene: TRBD1
len: 15
abundance: .
CDR3aa: CATSTRDRGPYEQYF
CDR3nt: TGTGCCACCTCGACTCGGGACAGGGGCCCCTACGAGCAGTACTTC

v_gene: TRBV27
j_gene: TRBJ2-1
d_gene: .
len: 12
abundance: once
CDR3aa: CASSSSRDEQFF
CDR3nt: TGTGCCAGCAGTTCCAGTAGGGATGAGCAGTTCTTC

v_gene: TRBV28
j_gene: TRBJ1-4
d_gene: .
len: 14
abundance: .
CDR3aa: CASSLWTTNEKLFF
CDR3nt: TGTGCCAGCAGTTTATGGACAACTAATGAAAAACTGTTTTTT

v_gene: TRBV10-3
j_gene: TRBJ1-1
d_gene: .
len: 12
abundance: .
CDR3aa: CAISELATEAFF
CDR3nt: TGTGCCATCAGTGAACTGGCCACTGAAGCTTTCTTT

v_gene: TRBV27
j_gene: TRBJ2-7
d_gene: .
len: 13
abundance: .
CDR3aa: CASSFGVAYEQYF
CDR3nt: TGTGCCAGCAGTTTCGGGGTAGCCTACGAGCAGTACTTC

v_gene: TRBV6-5
j_gene: TRBJ2-7
d_gene: .
len: 15
abundance: .
CDR3aa: CASSLDQGFSYEQYF
CDR3nt: TGTGCCAGCAGTTTAGATCAGGGATTCTCCTACGAGCAGTACTTC

v_gene: TRBV5-8
j_gene: TRBJ2-7
d_gene: .
len: 14
abundance: once
CDR3aa: CASSLWQGTYEQYF
CDR3nt: TGTGCCAGCAGCTTGTGGCAGGGAACCTACGAGCAGTACTTC

v_gene: TRBV28
j_gene: TRBJ1-1
d_gene: TRBD1
len: 15
abundance: .
CDR3aa: CASRFPGQGLVEAFF
CDR3nt: TGTGCCAGCAGATTTCCCGGACAGGGCCTCGTTGAAGCTTTCTTT

v_gene: TRBV2
j_gene: TRBJ2-1
d_gene: TRBD2
len: 15
abundance: .
CDR3aa: CANLGLAGVYNEQFF
CDR3nt: TGTGCCAACCTGGGACTAGCGGGAGTTTACAATGAGCAGTTCTTC

v_gene: TRBV5-1
j_gene: TRBJ2-3
d_gene: .
len: 16
abundance: .
CDR3aa: CASSLVPTRVTDTQYF
CDR3nt: TGCGCCAGCAGCTTGGTACCAACCCGAGTCACAGATACGCAGTATTTT

v_gene: TRBV28
j_gene: TRBJ2-2
d_gene: TRBD2
len: 14
abundance: .
CDR3aa: CASRVSGGNRELFF
CDR3nt: TGTGCCAGCAGAGTTAGCGGGGGGAATCGGGAGCTGTTTTTT

v_gene: TRBV15
j_gene: TRBJ2-1
d_gene: .
len: 12
abundance: .
CDR3aa: CATSTTGNEQFF
CDR3nt: TGTGCCACCAGCACGACTGGCAATGAGCAGTTCTTC

v_gene: TRBV19
j_gene: TRBJ2-1
d_gene: .
len: 17
abundance: .
CDR3aa: CASSIRGSGLATNEQFF
CDR3nt: TGTGCCAGTAGTATAAGGGGTTCGGGCCTCGCAACCAATGAGCAGTTCTTC

v_gene: TRBV9
j_gene: TRBJ2-7
d_gene: TRBD2
len: 15
abundance: .
CDR3aa: CASSVDPGLADEQYF
CDR3nt: TGTGCCAGCAGCGTAGACCCAGGACTAGCGGACGAGCAGTACTTC

v_gene: TRBV6-1
j_gene: TRBJ1-4
d_gene: TRBD1
len: 15
abundance: once
CDR3aa: CASSRRGDSNEKLFF
CDR3nt: TGTGCCAGCAGCCGCCGGGGGGACAGTAATGAAAAACTGTTTTTT